A single sample gave rise to the 12 T cell receptor beta chains below, sequenced in a study of technical replicates of blood from several donors. TCRdb's table, derived via immunoSEQ multiplex PCR, lists solely in-frame clones and lacks some. In the table there are about 100,000 clones, 96% of which are singletons. Sequencing was carried out using T cells isolated from PBMCs. Every receptor here comes from a human donor in good health.

The chain carries TRBV19 and TRBJ1-1, with D maybe TRBD1 (5 bases). CDR3 size: 14 residues. Germline CDR1 and CDR2: LNHDA and SQIVND (reference sequence). V lost 1 base, J lost 4 bases, and 10 bases lay in between. The CDR3 is CASSIVSGGTEAFF. The CDR3 nucleotides read TGTGCCAGTAGTATAGTGTCCGGGGGCACTGAAGCTTTCTTT.

The rearrangement uses TRBV21-1 and TRBJ2-5; TRBD2, as called in the table, went unchecked against the DNA. TRBV21-1 is tagged as a pseudogene. The CDR3 has 17 amino acids. In nucleotides, the CDR3 is TGTGCCAGCAGCAAGAGTCCGCGGGGGGGCGGCGGGGAGACCCAGTACTTC. Encoded protein: CASSKSPRGGGGETQYF.

The CDR3 here is CATSDSLSSYEQYF. CDR3 nucleotide sequence: TGTGCCACCAGCGACAGTCTAAGCTCCTACGAGCAGTACTTC. This chain connects TRBV15 to TRBJ2-7, with D possibly matching TRBD1 (5 bases). Germline V gene lookup returns CDR1 LNHNV and CDR2 YYDKDF (reference sequence). Trimming took off 5 bases at V and 0 bases at J, with 11 bases between the two ends. The CDR3 extends over 14 amino acids.

The chain has TRBV28 and TRBJ2-3; D perhaps matches TRBD2 (5 bases). From germline, CDR1 is MDHEN and CDR2 SYDVKM. This CDR3 has 17 amino acids. Between the trimmed V and J ends, which lost 4 bases and 1 base, there was a span of 18 bases. CDR3 region: CASSSFRTSACTDTQYF. In DNA, the CDR3 is TGTGCCAGCAGTTCCTTCAGGACTTCGGCCTGCACAGATACGCAGTATTTT.

J is TRBJ2-2 and V is TRBV2, with 12 bases that match TRBD2. The trim removed 6 bases at V and 1 base at J, leaving 18 bases unmatched. The CDR3 loop spans 21 amino acids. CDR1 is SNHLY and CDR2 is FYNNEI in the germline V gene. CDR3 sequence (DNA): TGTGCCAGCAGAATACTAGCGGGGGGACCTGAAATTGGGGTGAACACCGGGGAGCTGTTTTTT. Its protein is CASRILAGGPEIGVNTGELFF.

This clone was detected once. This sequence joins TRBV9 and TRBJ2-1; TRBD1 might be the D (6 bases). Trimming cost V 4 bases and J 2 bases, with 16 bases left between them. CDR1 is SGDLS, CDR2 YYNGEE, per germline. This CDR3 comprises 16 residues. The CDR3 reads CASSPRGRGTYNEQFF. The CDR3 coding sequence is TGTGCCAGCAGCCCGAGAGGCAGGGGAACCTACAATGAGCAGTTCTTC.

The CDR3 is CAISESQHIQYF. Here the CDR3 DNA reads TGTGCCATCAGTGAGTCACAACACATTCAGTACTTC. V usage is TRBV10-3 and J usage is TRBJ2-4, with D hard to call. Deletions cut 0 bases from V and 8 bases from J, with 5 bases between. CDR1 and CDR2 (germline): ENHRY, SYGVKD. CDR3 size: 12 residues.

This chain connects TRBV5-1 to TRBJ2-1, with TRBD2 identical over 11 bases. The length of the CDR3 is 16 residues. Unmatched junction bases numbered 2, after V lost 0 bases and J lost 3 bases. From germline, CDR1 is SGHRS and CDR2 YFSETQ. CDR3 nucleotide sequence: TGCGCCAGCAGCTTGGTGGGGACTAGCGGCTACAATGAGCAGTTCTTC. Translated, it gives CASSLVGTSGYNEQFF.

In this sample, this clone turned up once. The genes are TRBV7-8 and TRBJ2-7; D is unresolved. The V end was cut by 5 bases, the J end by 0 bases, with 17 bases between. This CDR3 is 16 amino acids long. CDR1 and CDR2 from the germline V gene are SGHVS and FQNEAQ. The CDR3 loop reads CASSPRVGYSSYEQYF. Here the CDR3 DNA reads TGTGCCAGCAGCCCGAGAGTCGGCTACAGCTCCTACGAGCAGTACTTC.

CDR3 protein: CASSWGLARPDTQYF. CDR3 nucleotide sequence: TGTGCCAGCAGCTGGGGACTAGCGCGGCCAGATACGCAGTATTTT. This chain connects TRBV7-9 to TRBJ2-3; 10 bases are a match to TRBD2. The CDR3 is 15 amino acids. Germline CDR1 and CDR2: SEHNR and FQNEAQ (reference sequence). Germline trimming cut 4 bases from V and 4 bases from J; bases unmatched to any gene: 5.

In its sample, this clone was seen once. V usage is TRBV7-6 and J usage is TRBJ2-1; 9 bases align to TRBD2. Germline V gives CDR1 SGHVS, CDR2 FNYEAQ. J was trimmed by 12 bases and V by 5 bases; bases with no gene match: 17. This CDR3 is built from 16 residues. For the CDR3, the DNA is TGTGCCAGCAGCCGCCAGACTAGCGGAGCCTCGGATGGGCAGTTCTTC. It is translated as CASSRQTSGASDGQFF.

CDR3: CASSSGTGGREQYF. The CDR3 DNA reads as TGTGCCAGCAGTTCCGGGACAGGGGGAAGGGAGCAGTACTTC. J is TRBJ2-7 and V is TRBV6-5; 11 positions match TRBD1. This CDR3 region has 14 residues. With 4 bases clipped from V and 7 bases from J, the junction kept 6 bases outside the gene matches. Looked up from germline, CDR1 is MNHEY and CDR2 is SVGAGI.